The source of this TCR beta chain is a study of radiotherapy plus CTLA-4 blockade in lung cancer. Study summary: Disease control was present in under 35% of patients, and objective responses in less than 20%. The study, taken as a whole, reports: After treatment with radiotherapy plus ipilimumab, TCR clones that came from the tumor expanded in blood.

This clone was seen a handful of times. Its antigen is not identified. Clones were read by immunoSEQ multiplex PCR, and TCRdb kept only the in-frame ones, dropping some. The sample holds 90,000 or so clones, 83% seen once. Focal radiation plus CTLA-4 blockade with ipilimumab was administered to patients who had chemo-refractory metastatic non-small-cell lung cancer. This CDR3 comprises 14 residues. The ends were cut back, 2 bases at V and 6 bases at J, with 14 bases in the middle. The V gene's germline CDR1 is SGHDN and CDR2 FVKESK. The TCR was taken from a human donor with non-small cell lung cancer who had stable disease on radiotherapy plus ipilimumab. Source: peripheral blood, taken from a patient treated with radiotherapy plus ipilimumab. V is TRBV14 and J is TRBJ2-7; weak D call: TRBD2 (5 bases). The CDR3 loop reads CASSQLAAMGEQYF. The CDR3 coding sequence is TGTGCCAGCAGCCAACTAGCCGCCATGGGCGAGCAGTACTTC. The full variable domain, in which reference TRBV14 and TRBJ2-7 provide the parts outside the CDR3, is EAGVTQFPSHSVIEKGQTVTLRCDPISGHDNLYWYRRVMGKEIKFLLHFVKESKQDESGMPNNRFLAERTGGTYSTLKVQPAELEDSGVYFCASSQLAAMGEQYFGPGTRLTVT.